This passage covers 9 T cell receptor beta chains from one sample sequenced in a study of T cell responses to AZD1222 COVID-19 vaccine. The repertoire was sequenced with immunoSEQ multiplex PCR; TCRdb's copy has only in-frame clones and lacks some. The sample has about 140,000 clones; less than 95% are singletons. The specimen comprised peripheral blood, sampled on day 0 of AZD1222 vaccination. The receptors derive from an adult in good health.

V usage is TRBV11-3 and J usage is TRBJ2-5; D ambiguous. CDR1 and CDR2 from the germline V gene are SGHNT and YENEEA. Trimming stripped 5 bases from V and 0 bases from J, with 4 bases between. CDR3 length: 12 amino acids. The CDR3 DNA is TGTGCCAGCAGCGTGGACCAAGAGACCCAGTACTTC. Its translation: CASSVDQETQYF.

The chain couples TRBV12-3 or TRBV12-4 to TRBJ2-1; no clear D. Trimming pared 3 bases from V and 3 bases from J, leaving 6 bases between. The CDR3 length is 13 residues. CDR3 in DNA: TGTGCCAGCAGTTTTAACGTCTACAATGAGCAGTTCTTC. Its protein is CASSFNVYNEQFF.

This chain links TRBV9 with TRBJ1-1; the D gene is possibly TRBD1 (5 bases). Germline V lookup: CDR1 SGDLS, CDR2 YYNGEE. V lost 0 bases, J lost 1 base, and 7 bases lay in between. The CDR3 runs to 14 residues. In nucleotides, the CDR3 is TGTGCCAGCAGCGTAGTCGGACAGAACACTGAAGCTTTCTTT. Its protein product is CASSVVGQNTEAFF.

J is TRBJ1-2 and V is TRBV5-4; 8 bases fit TRBD1. The CDR3 length is 13 residues. Per germline, CDR1 SGHNT and CDR2 YYREEE (reference sequence). V shed 4 bases and J 7 bases; nucleotides not matched to a gene: 6. The CDR3 coding sequence is TGTGCCAGCAGCCCGGACAGGGAAGGTGGCTACACCTTC. Residues: CASSPDREGGYTF.

The gene calls are TRBV29-1 and TRBJ2-5, with D maybe TRBD1 (6 bases). The CDR3 sequence is 10 residues long. Germline values: CDR1 SQVTM, CDR2 ANQGSEA. The ends were cut back, 7 bases at V and 7 bases at J, with 10 bases in the middle. The CDR3 DNA reads as TGCAGCGGACAGGACGGGACCCAGTACTTC. It yields the protein CSGQDGTQYF.

The chain has TRBV11-3 and TRBJ1-2; 8 bases are a match to TRBD1. Looked up from germline, CDR1 is SGHNT and CDR2 is YENEEA. The junction had 2 bases not matched to a gene; V was cut back by 1 base and J by 7 bases. The CDR3 consists of 13 residues. CDR3 amino acids: CASSLGQGSGYTF. The DNA for the CDR3 is TGTGCCAGCAGCTTAGGACAGGGGTCTGGCTACACCTTC.

The chain is built from TRBV15 and TRBJ1-5; a weak D match, TRBD1 (6 bases). CDR3 length: 13 residues. The V gene's germline CDR1 is LNHNV and CDR2 YYDKDF (reference sequence). Trimming shortened V by 0 bases and J by 9 bases, and 9 bases separated the two germline ends. Here the CDR3 reads CATSRDTGPPQHF. The CDR3 DNA is TGTGCCACCAGCAGAGACACAGGGCCGCCCCAGCATTTT.

The CDR3 sequence: CASRTIRTFF. In nucleotides, the CDR3 is TGTGCCAGCCGAACAATCCGGACTTTCTTT. This chain uses TRBV6-5 with TRBJ1-1; D is ambiguous. Germline-derived CDR1 and CDR2 are MNHEY and SVGAGI. The germline V and J ends were trimmed by 8 bases and 12 bases, with 13 bases remaining between them. The CDR3 spans 10 residues.

The rearrangement links TRBV15 to TRBJ1-5; possible D gene TRBD1, 5 bases. V was pared by 2 bases and J by 0 bases, with 17 bases between. This CDR3 is built from 18 residues. CDR1 LNHNV and CDR2 YYDKDF come from the germline V gene (reference sequence). This CDR3 is CATSRPLKGRDSNQPQHF. The DNA of the CDR3 is TGTGCCACCAGCAGACCCCTAAAGGGGAGAGATAGCAATCAGCCCCAGCATTTT.